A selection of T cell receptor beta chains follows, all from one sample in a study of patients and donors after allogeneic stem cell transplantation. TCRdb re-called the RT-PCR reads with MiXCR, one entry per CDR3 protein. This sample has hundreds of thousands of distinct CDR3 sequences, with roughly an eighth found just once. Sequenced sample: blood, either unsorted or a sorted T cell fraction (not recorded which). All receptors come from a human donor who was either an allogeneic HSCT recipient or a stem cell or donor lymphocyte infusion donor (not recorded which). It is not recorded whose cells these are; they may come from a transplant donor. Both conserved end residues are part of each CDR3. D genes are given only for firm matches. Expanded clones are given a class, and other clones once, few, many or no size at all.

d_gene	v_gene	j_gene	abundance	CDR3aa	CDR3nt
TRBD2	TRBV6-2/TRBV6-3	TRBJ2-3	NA	CASSYISFGGGNTDTQYF	TGTGCCAGCAGTTACATCTCGTTCGGCGGGGGGAACACAGATACGCAGTATTTT
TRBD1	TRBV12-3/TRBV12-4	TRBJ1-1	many	CASSFRQGMNTEAFF	TGTGCCAGCAGTTTTCGACAGGGGATGAACACTGAAGCTTTCTTT
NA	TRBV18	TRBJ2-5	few	CASSPFEETQYF	TGTGCCAGCTCACCTTTTGAAGAGACCCAGTACTTC
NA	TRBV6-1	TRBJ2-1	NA	CASSEGRRFNEQFF	TGTGCCAGCAGTGAAGGGCGCAGGTTTAATGAGCAGTTCTTC
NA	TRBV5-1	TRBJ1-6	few	CASSSGNSYNSPLHF	TGCGCCAGCAGCTCGGGGAACTCCTATAATTCACCCCTCCACTTT
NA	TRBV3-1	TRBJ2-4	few	CASSLRGGKNIQYF	TGTGCCAGCAGTCTAAGGGGGGGCAAAAACATTCAGTACTTC
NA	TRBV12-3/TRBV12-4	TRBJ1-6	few	CASSTTWSAGSPLHF	TGTGCCAGCAGTACCACCTGGAGCGCGGGTTCACCCCTCCACTTT
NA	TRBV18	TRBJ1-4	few	CASSPRQAEKLFF	TGTGCCAGCTCACCTCGGCAGGCTGAAAAACTGTTTTTT
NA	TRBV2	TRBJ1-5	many	CASRPPGYQPQHF	TGTGCCAGCAGGCCCCCAGGTTATCAGCCCCAGCATTTT
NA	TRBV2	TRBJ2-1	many	CASSTGGTGGNEQFF	TGTGCCAGCAGCACGGGGGGGACAGGAGGGAATGAGCAGTTCTTC